What follows are 10 T cell receptor beta chains derived from one specimen sequenced in a study of technical replicates of blood from four donors (dated by TCRdb to about 2017). The protocol used for the library was the immunoSEQ multiplex PCR assay. Held by TCRdb, this immuneACCESS table contains in-frame sequences only and omits some clones. Under half of the omission traces to an unresolved V gene where checked; the cause of the rest is unknown. Across this sample there are roughly 80,000 clones, with 90% to 95% seen only once. The biggest ten clones account for more than 0.35% of the sample. The sequencing input was T cells isolated from PBMCs. These receptors all come from a human donor in good health.

The CDR3 DNA reads TGTGCCAGCGGGGGCAGATCCTACGAGCAGTACTTC. Amino acids: CASGGRSYEQYF. The chain links TRBV6-1 to TRBJ2-7, with a tentative D call TRBD1 (6 bases). The CDR3 sequence is 12 residues long. Trimming removed 8 bases from V and 1 base from J, with 9 bases in between. The germline V gene has CDR1 MNHNS and CDR2 SASEGT.

The rearrangement uses TRBV6-1 and TRBJ2-1; tentative D call: TRBD1 (5 bases). From germline, CDR1 is MNHNS and CDR2 SASEGT. The CDR3 length is 13 residues. Trimming shortened V by 6 bases and J by 11 bases, and 17 bases separated the two germline ends. CDR3 amino acids: CASSVQETMQQFF. The CDR3 nucleotides read TGTGCCAGCAGCGTACAGGAAACAATGCAGCAGTTCTTC.

Notes on this clone: This sample also contains other DNA sequences that code for the same CDR3. The chain carries TRBV30 and TRBJ1-1; 7 nucleotides align to TRBD1. The CDR3 spans 13 residues. The germline V gene has CDR1 GTSNPN and CDR2 SVGIG (reference sequence). The ends lost 1 base at V and 4 bases at J; junction bases unmatched: 3. CDR3 in amino acids: CAWSGQGGTEAFF. The CDR3 DNA follows: TGTGCCTGGAGTGGACAGGGAGGCACTGAAGCTTTCTTT.

The rearrangement uses TRBV14 and TRBJ2-1; the match to TRBD2 covers 8 bases. The CDR3 covers 17 residues. V shed 0 bases, J shed 6 bases, and the junction held 10 bases outside the gene matches. Germline V CDR1 and CDR2: SGHDN, FVKESK. The CDR3 loop reads CASSQEPSGSAFNEQFF. Written as DNA, the CDR3 is TGTGCCAGCAGCCAAGAGCCCAGCGGGAGTGCCTTCAATGAGCAGTTCTTC.

The V gene is TRBV7-8, the J gene TRBJ2-4; 7 positions match TRBD1. V shed 5 bases and J 8 bases; nucleotides not matched to a gene: 9. Germline V gives CDR1 SGHVS, CDR2 FQNEAQ. The CDR3 has 14 residues. CDR3 DNA sequence: TGTGCCAGCAGCGTCGACAGGGCTATAGACATTCAGTACTTC. It is translated as CASSVDRAIDIQYF.

The gene calls are TRBV28 and TRBJ1-5; D is perhaps TRBD1 (5 bases). This CDR3 region has 13 residues. Trimming pared 6 bases from V and 3 bases from J, leaving 9 bases between. The germline gives CDR1 MDHEN, CDR2 SYDVKM. The CDR3 region has the DNA TGTGCCAGCAGGCGGGGGGTCAATCAGCCCCAGCATTTT. Translating gives CASRRGVNQPQHF.

This clone was detected once. As DNA, the CDR3 is TGTGCCAGCAGCGTATTTCGGGACAATGAGCAGTTCTTC. This translates into CASSVFRDNEQFF. The rearrangement links TRBV9 to TRBJ2-1, with D unclear. Looked up from germline, CDR1 is SGDLS and CDR2 is YYNGEE. The CDR3 has 13 amino acids. V lost 1 base and J 5 bases, leaving 7 bases between the germline ends.

The V and J genes are TRBV11-2 and TRBJ2-1; D not resolved. In germline, CDR1 is SGHAT, CDR2 FQNNGV. Between the trimmed V and J ends, which lost 5 bases and 0 bases, there was a span of 14 bases. The CDR3 has 16 amino acids. CDR3 DNA sequence: TGTGCCAGCAGCCACTCCATACCGAGCTCCTACAATGAGCAGTTCTTC. Protein sequence: CASSHSIPSSYNEQFF.

V is TRBV5-1 and J is TRBJ1-1; D call uncertain. The CDR3 runs 14 residues. The ends were cut back, 0 bases at V and 10 bases at J, with 16 bases in the middle. Germline V gene lookup returns CDR1 SGHRS and CDR2 YFSETQ. The DNA for the CDR3 is TGCGCCAGCAGCTTGGAAAGTCCAGTCTTTGGAGCTTTCTTT. Translation gives CASSLESPVFGAFF.

This chain uses TRBV14 with TRBJ2-3; 8 bases agree with TRBD1. The CDR3 is 12 amino acids. Germline assignment: CDR1 SGHDN and CDR2 FVKESK. The V segment lost 4 bases and the J segment 14 bases; nucleotides outside the gene matches: 8. The CDR3 region is CASSLAGTGLYF. In DNA form, the CDR3 reads TGTGCCAGCAGCCTTGCCGGGACAGGCTTGTATTTT.